The rows below give T cell receptor beta chains drawn from one sample of a study of response to subunit inactivated influenza vaccine. In TCRdb, the RT-PCR reads were re-called with MiXCR into one record per CDR3 protein. Of 150,000 to 200,000 distinct CDR3 sequences listed, roughly 12% are singletons. This same sample was also part of a study on T cells expressing NK-cell markers.

This specimen consisted of CD8+ T cells sorted from PBMCs, obtained about 12 days after vaccination. These receptor sequences come from a man aged 50 to 60 who received an inactivated influenza vaccine. Each CDR3 is given with its conserved first and last residue. A D gene is named only where the DNA matches it firmly. Not all rows give a size; the values are once, few, many and, for expanded clones, a class.

d_gene	abundance	v_gene	j_gene	CDR3aa	CDR3nt
-	many	TRBV10-3	TRBJ1-2	CAISESKATGPYGYTF	TGTGCCATCAGTGAGTCTAAAGCCACAGGGCCCTATGGCTACACCTTC
-	few	TRBV7-9	TRBJ1-1	CASSLGDPSSTEAFF	TGTGCCAGCAGCTTAGGGGACCCCAGCTCCACTGAAGCTTTCTTT
-	-	TRBV6-2/TRBV6-3	TRBJ2-7	CASSYPPGHHFREQYF	TGTGCCAGCAGTTACCCGCCGGGACACCACTTCAGAGAGCAGTACTTC
-	-	TRBV7-9	TRBJ1-1	CASSYLTLGGSEAFF	TGTGCCAGCAGCTATCTCACTCTGGGGGGGTCTGAAGCTTTCTTT
TRBD2	-	TRBV5-6	TRBJ2-7	CASGEGTYEQYF	TGTGCCAGTGGGGAGGGGACGTACGAGCAGTACTTC
TRBD1	-	TRBV3-1	TRBJ2-7	CASSPSSGTGFFYEQYF	TGTGCCAGCAGTCCAAGTTCCGGGACAGGATTTTTCTACGAGCAGTACTTC
-	few	TRBV27	TRBJ2-1	CASSLGPSYNEQFF	TGTGCCAGCAGTTTAGGGCCGTCCTACAATGAGCAGTTCTTC
-	many	TRBV25-1	TRBJ1-3	CASTGSGNTIYF	TGTGCCAGCACTGGCTCTGGAAACACCATATATTTT
-	few	TRBV29-1	TRBJ2-7	CSASARGEQYF	TGCAGCGCGTCCGCCAGAGGGGAGCAGTACTTC
-	few	TRBV12-3/TRBV12-4	TRBJ1-1	CASSQGIEAFF	TGTGCCAGCAGTCAGGGAATCGAAGCTTTCTTT
-	few	TRBV10-3	TRBJ1-6	CATSGLYDNSPLHF	TGTGCCACCTCCGGGCTGTATGATAATTCACCCCTCCACTTT
-	few	TRBV4-3	TRBJ2-7	CASSQDSSYEQYF	TGCGCCAGCAGCCAAGACTCCTCCTACGAGCAGTACTTC
-	few	TRBV6-2/TRBV6-3	TRBJ2-1	CASSYTNEQFF	TGTGCCAGCAGTTACACCAATGAGCAGTTCTTC
-	many	TRBV20-1	TRBJ2-7	CSARGTEDYEQYF	TGCAGTGCTAGAGGGACAGAAGACTACGAGCAGTACTTC
-	-	TRBV28	TRBJ2-7	CASSSDYGGRSYEQYF	TGTGCCAGCAGTTCCGATTACGGAGGGAGGAGCTACGAGCAGTACTTC
TRBD1	-	TRBV6-2/TRBV6-3	TRBJ2-7	CASSYSVDRGHYEQYF	TGTGCCAGCAGTTACTCAGTGGACAGGGGGCACTACGAGCAGTACTTC
-	many	TRBV12-3/TRBV12-4	TRBJ2-7	CASSLGVSEQYF	TGTGCCAGCAGTTTGGGGGTGAGCGAGCAGTACTTC
-	many	TRBV10-3	TRBJ1-5	CAISDAGYSNQPQHF	TGTGCCATCAGTGACGCAGGGTATAGCAATCAGCCCCAGCATTTT